This is a list of T cell receptor beta chains from one sample in a study of cytotoxic CD8 clonotypes in ibrutinib-treated CLL. The assay was immunoSEQ multiplex PCR, and TCRdb's table has in-frame clones only and misses some. The sample consists of 250,000 to 350,000 clones, around 76% of them appearing once. The starting material was PBMCs, obtained at disease progression, from a patient treated with ibrutinib. These receptors originate from a human donor with chronic lymphocytic leukemia. CDR3s leave out the opening cysteine and the closing phenylalanine or tryptophan. Each record gives: V gene, J gene, CDR3 protein.

TRBV9,TRBJ1-4,ASSAGRRAEKLF
TRBV5-1,TRBJ1-4,ASREGSKTNEKLF
TRBV2,TRBJ2-2,ASRIQGTGELF
TRBV6-5,TRBJ1-5,ASSRNGYSNQPQH
TRBV7-9,TRBJ2-7,ASSLRDNSYEQY
TRBV20-1,TRBJ2-7,SALSYEQY
TRBV10-3,TRBJ2-3,AISEDRGADTQY
TRBV29-1,TRBJ1-2,SVDQGSSRLANYGYT
TRBV7-8,TRBJ1-2,ASSLVGVGTGLYGYT
TRBV10-3,TRBJ2-1,AISGVSNEQF
TRBV7-8,TRBJ2-7,ASSREEQY
TRBV5-4,TRBJ2-7,ASSRTGYNFMEQY
TRBV18,TRBJ1-3,ASSPGGNTIY
TRBV29-1,TRBJ1-2,SVERRHIATGVPYGYT
TRBV4-1,TRBJ1-1,ASSQAFGRKAF
TRBV13,TRBJ2-7,ASSSSPEMAGEQY
TRBV6-1,TRBJ1-3,ASSESTGLPGNTIY
TRBV7-8,TRBJ1-2,ASSLEWRTHYGYT
TRBV11-1,TRBJ2-7,ASSAGPSSYEQY
TRBV12-5,TRBJ2-2,ASGHHGLNTGELF
TRBV6-6,TRBJ2-2,ASRSRELVSGELF
TRBV11-3,TRBJ2-7,ASSLVLFGRGGLEQY
TRBV18,TRBJ1-4,ASSPALGSGVEKLF
TRBV2,TRBJ2-7,ASKYWDRGGYEQY
TRBV7-2,TRBJ2-4,ASSPPGQGRMNIQY
TRBV10-3,TRBJ1-3,AIAGAVGNTIY
TRBV7-9,-,ASSPSWGKETQY
TRBV28,TRBJ2-1,ASTSGGARLYEQF
TRBV2,TRBJ2-7,ASRRDRSDEQY
TRBV19,TRBJ2-7,ASSSSGANYYEQY
TRBV19,TRBJ2-3,ASSVVGRSRPFTDTQY
TRBV15,TRBJ1-6,ATSSDGRDNSPLH
TRBV19,TRBJ2-1,ARRQGAYNEQF
TRBV6-5,TRBJ1-1,ASSYHGQGKAF
TRBV11-2,TRBJ2-7,ASSLRAGYEQY
TRBV19,TRBJ1-3,ASSINRGLSGNTIY
TRBV5-1,TRBJ1-2,ASSPRRGADYGYT
TRBV9,TRBJ2-1,ASSVNPNEQF
TRBV29-1,TRBJ1-1,SVDFTGGGTEAF
TRBV28,TRBJ2-7,ASSGGQGHWTSGIQNEQY